This T cell receptor beta chain derives from a study of T-cell reconstitution after alpha-beta-depleted transplantation in children. The CDR3 runs to 15 residues. Germline CDR1 reads SNHLY; CDR2 reads FYNNEI. V lost 1 base and J lost 5, with 14 bases in between. Preparation of the TCRbeta library involved a method that used unique molecular identifiers. TCRdb re-called the PCR reads with MiXCR, one entry per CDR3 protein. The table lists a few hundred thousand distinct CDR3 sequences, about 16% of them singletons. Sequencing used PBMCs from the stem cell graft donor, obtained from the stem cell graft. The V call is TRBV2, the J call TRBJ1-1; the D gene is possibly TRBD1 (5 bases). The TCR sequence derives from a human donor who donated a stem cell graft to a child with acute lymphoblastic leukemia. The CDR3 nucleotides are TGTGCCAGCAGTGAAGAGGGAGAGGGGTTGACTGAAGCTTTCTTT. It codes for CASSEEGEGLTEAFF.